This is a list of T cell receptor beta chains from one sample in a study of blood T cell repertoires in COVID-19. Profiled with immunoSEQ multiplex PCR; TCRdb holds only in-frame clones, not every one. The data hold 150,000 to 200,000 clones, with roughly nine tenths observed a single time. The specimen was peripheral blood. Every receptor here comes from a woman between 65 and 79 years old with acute or convalescent COVID-19. Both conserved end residues are part of each CDR3. The order of the fields is V gene, D gene, CDR3 protein. The D gene is left open where the match is weak.

V gene: TRBV6-5; D gene: NA; CDR3 protein: CASSYLSPAEGGEAFF
V gene: TRBV27; D gene: NA; CDR3 protein: CASKSRLGQSSYEQYF
V gene: TRBV7-2; D gene: TRBD1; CDR3 protein: CASSLLGQVYGYTF
V gene: TRBV24-1; D gene: TRBD1; CDR3 protein: CATSGTGVNEQYF
V gene: TRBV5-5; D gene: NA; CDR3 protein: CASSLEGGTYEQYF
V gene: TRBV5-1; D gene: TRBD2; CDR3 protein: CASSEGLAEYF
V gene: TRBV19; D gene: TRBD1; CDR3 protein: CASSPGQGGFGTEAFF
V gene: TRBV7-9; D gene: TRBD1; CDR3 protein: CASSLSGGGLSTEAFF
V gene: TRBV28; D gene: NA; CDR3 protein: CAGSLLRSGRNQPQHF
V gene: TRBV10-3; D gene: TRBD2; CDR3 protein: CAIRGGPKGTSSYEQYF
V gene: TRBV4-2; D gene: NA; CDR3 protein: CASSPLSVDTEAFF
V gene: TRBV6-5; D gene: TRBD1; CDR3 protein: CASSYRTGLNSPLHF
V gene: TRBV4-3; D gene: NA; CDR3 protein: CASSQDRGAGRRGEQFF
V gene: TRBV6-5; D gene: NA; CDR3 protein: CASGWAGGNQPQHF
V gene: TRBV12-3/TRBV12-4; D gene: NA; CDR3 protein: CASSRQMNTEAFF
V gene: TRBV7-2; D gene: NA; CDR3 protein: CASSPGGPGEQFF
V gene: TRBV3-1/TRBV3-2; D gene: TRBD2; CDR3 protein: CASSLILAGGNEQFF
V gene: TRBV5-6; D gene: NA; CDR3 protein: CASSFPGMNTEAFF
V gene: TRBV18; D gene: NA; CDR3 protein: CASSAGWNTEAFF
V gene: TRBV11-2; D gene: NA; CDR3 protein: CASSAEGNYGYTF
V gene: TRBV6-6; D gene: TRBD1; CDR3 protein: CASSLGTVQETQYF
V gene: TRBV2; D gene: TRBD1; CDR3 protein: CASIPRGRNTEAFF
V gene: TRBV12-3/TRBV12-4; D gene: NA; CDR3 protein: CASSLPGKGYTF
V gene: TRBV30; D gene: TRBD1; CDR3 protein: CAWGTGVSPLHF
V gene: TRBV24-1; D gene: TRBD1; CDR3 protein: CATSMTGNGYTF
V gene: TRBV6-4; D gene: TRBD2; CDR3 protein: CASSDSGLAGDEQFF
V gene: TRBV24-1; D gene: TRBD1; CDR3 protein: CATSDPRRDREVQYF
V gene: TRBV29-1; D gene: NA; CDR3 protein: CSVRERGINIQYF
V gene: TRBV14; D gene: NA; CDR3 protein: CASSLYQGKGTEAFF
V gene: TRBV11-2; D gene: TRBD1; CDR3 protein: CASSQDRGSYEQYF
V gene: TRBV7-2; D gene: TRBD2; CDR3 protein: CASSFSGGYTDTQYF
V gene: TRBV5-4; D gene: NA; CDR3 protein: CASSRKSQGPNEKLFF
V gene: TRBV5-1; D gene: TRBD1; CDR3 protein: CASSRNAGGSGQEQFF
V gene: TRBV4-2; D gene: NA; CDR3 protein: CASSQETGQGIQPQHF
V gene: TRBV7-2; D gene: NA; CDR3 protein: CASSYPERGLAKNIQYF
V gene: TRBV30; D gene: TRBD1; CDR3 protein: CAWSEALGGEKLFF
V gene: TRBV6-5; D gene: NA; CDR3 protein: CASSYRGSTDTQYF
V gene: TRBV9; D gene: TRBD1; CDR3 protein: CASSVEGGGRGGYTF
V gene: TRBV7-3; D gene: TRBD2; CDR3 protein: CASSPISGGTDTQYF
V gene: TRBV24-1; D gene: NA; CDR3 protein: CATSDSSDSGADTQYF
V gene: TRBV28; D gene: NA; CDR3 protein: CASEGSSPLHF
V gene: TRBV7-2; D gene: TRBD1; CDR3 protein: CASSLGRTGKVFLVFF
V gene: TRBV11-2; D gene: TRBD1; CDR3 protein: CASSSAGTGVQSPLHF
V gene: TRBV9; D gene: NA; CDR3 protein: CASSVDGEGSPLHF
V gene: TRBV5-6; D gene: TRBD1; CDR3 protein: CASSLGTGVQPQHF
V gene: TRBV7-2; D gene: NA; CDR3 protein: CASSGGSESLAQYF
V gene: TRBV4-1; D gene: TRBD1; CDR3 protein: CASSQEQGIYNEQFF
V gene: TRBV6-2/TRBV6-3; D gene: TRBD2; CDR3 protein: CASSYMRGGRDTQYF
V gene: TRBV9; D gene: NA; CDR3 protein: CASSVGVGAYYEQYF
V gene: TRBV19; D gene: NA; CDR3 protein: CASSILGSSYEQYF
V gene: TRBV5-4; D gene: TRBD2; CDR3 protein: CASSSVAGAGETQYF